The 14 T cell receptor beta chains listed next were all sequenced from one sample in a study of blood T cell repertoires in COVID-19. Here immunoSEQ multiplex PCR was the method, and the copy in TCRdb shows in-frame clones only, minus some. Seen here are about 110,000 clones, around 80% observed once, and the top ten hold 15%. Sequencing used peripheral blood. The receptor set was obtained from a woman of 80 years or more with acute or convalescent COVID-19.

The V gene is TRBV27, the J gene TRBJ2-1; the match to TRBD2 covers 13 bases. The ends lost 5 bases at V and 4 bases at J; junction bases unmatched: 8. Germline V gene data show CDR1 as MNHEY and CDR2 as SMNVEV (reference sequence). The CDR3 spans 17 residues. CDR3 sequence reads: CASSTKTSGRSYNEQFF. The CDR3 DNA reads TGTGCCAGCAGTACCAAGACTAGCGGGAGGTCTTACAATGAGCAGTTCTTC.

The chain combines TRBV5-6 with TRBJ1-6; D unresolved. The CDR3 runs to 14 residues. Germline V gene lookup returns CDR1 SGHDT and CDR2 YYEEEE. The V end lost 4 bases, the J end lost 7 bases, and 12 bases lay between the germline ends. The CDR3 region is CASSAGLRNSPLHF. The CDR3 DNA reads TGTGCCAGCAGCGCAGGACTGAGAAATTCACCCCTCCACTTT.

This clone was found a few times. The V gene is TRBV10-2, the J gene TRBJ2-1; 9 nucleotides match TRBD2. The CDR3 contains 14 residues. Trimming at V came to 10 bases and at J to 8 bases, leaving 12 bases not matched to a gene. Germline CDR1 is WSHSY and CDR2 is SAAADI. For the CDR3, the DNA is TGCGCCACCAAACCAAGCGGGGGGTTCGATGAGCAGTTCTTC. It is translated as CATKPSGGFDEQFF.

The chain carries TRBV2 and TRBJ2-7; 10 bases match TRBD2. V lost 4 bases to trimming and J lost 4 bases; unmatched junction nucleotides: 4. In germline, CDR1 is SNHLY, CDR2 FYNNEI. The CDR3 spans 14 residues. This CDR3 is CASSALAGAYEQYF. CDR3 bases: TGTGCCAGCAGTGCGCTAGCGGGAGCGTACGAGCAGTACTTC.

This clone was seen a few times. The V gene is TRBV2, the J gene TRBJ2-7; 10 positions match TRBD2. This CDR3 is 14 amino acids long. Germline CDR1 is SNHLY and CDR2 is FYNNEI. Losses at the gene ends were 4 bases for V and 3 bases for J; bases not matched to a gene: 3. For the CDR3, the DNA is TGTGCCAGCAGTGCTAGCGGGGGAGACTACGAGCAGTACTTC. The encoded protein is CASSASGGDYEQYF. Complete variable domain (other parts from reference TRBV2 and TRBJ2-7): EPEVTQTPSHQVTQMGQEVILRCVPISNHLYFYWYRQILGQKVEFLVSFYNNEISEKSEIFDDQFSVERPDGSNFTLKIRSTKLEDSAMYFCASSASGGDYEQYFGPGTRLTVT.

This chain joins TRBV5-1 and TRBJ2-3, with D tentatively TRBD2 (6 bases). CDR3 size: 14 residues. CDR1 and CDR2 from the germline V gene are SGHRS and YFSETQ. Trimming took 5 bases from V and 0 from J, leaving 10 bases between them. In DNA form, the CDR3 reads TGCGCCAGCAGTAATAGCGGAAGCACAGATACGCAGTATTTT. Translating gives CASSNSGSTDTQYF.

CDR3 amino acids: CASSFSGFGKTQYF. The DNA of the CDR3 is TGTGCCAGCAGCTTTAGCGGATTCGGGAAGACCCAGTACTTC. The chain links TRBV11-2 to TRBJ2-5; D is possibly TRBD2 (6 bases). Germline CDR1 reads SGHAT; CDR2 reads FQNNGV. V was clipped by 3 bases and J by 6 bases, with 14 bases between them. This CDR3 contains 14 residues.

CDR3 DNA sequence: TGTGCCAGCTGGACTGGCCTGTGGTATTTT. This translates into CASWTGLWYF. The chain is built from TRBV2 and TRBJ2-3; D is perhaps TRBD2 (5 bases). The germline gives CDR1 SNHLY, CDR2 FYNNEI. V lost 8 bases and J 14 bases, leaving 14 bases between the germline ends. The length of the CDR3 is 10 residues. The full variable domain, completed using reference TRBV2 and TRBJ2-3, is EPEVTQTPSHQVTQMGQEVILRCVPISNHLYFYWYRQILGQKVEFLVSFYNNEISEKSEIFDDQFSVERPDGSNFTLKIRSTKLEDSAMYFCASWTGLWYFGPGTRLTVL.

This chain joins TRBV6-6 and TRBJ2-2; a weak D match, TRBD2 (5 bases). The germline gives CDR1 MNHNY, CDR2 SVGAGI (reference sequence). V was cut by 2 bases and J by 6 bases, with 13 bases left in between. The CDR3 consists of 15 residues. This CDR3 is CASSYQLVRAGELFF. In DNA, the CDR3 is TGTGCCAGCAGTTACCAACTAGTTCGCGCCGGGGAGCTGTTTTTT.

The chain recombines TRBV19 with TRBJ1-2; a possible D gene is TRBD1 (5 bases). CDR3 length: 14 residues. CDR1 LNHDA and CDR2 SQIVND come from the germline V gene (reference sequence). Trimming cost V 3 bases and J 3 bases, with 11 bases left between them. The CDR3 region is CASSMAGNDYGYTF. CDR3 nucleotide sequence: TGTGCCAGTAGTATGGCAGGGAATGACTATGGCTACACCTTC.

The chain links TRBV12-3 or TRBV12-4 to TRBJ2-5; weak D call: TRBD1 (6 bases). With 1 base removed from V and 5 bases from J, the gap between germline ends came to 8 bases. The CDR3 totals 13 residues. The CDR3 DNA sequence: TGTGCCAGCAGTTTAGACAGGGAGGAGACCCAGTACTTC. It is translated as CASSLDREETQYF.

The chain uses TRBV24-1 and TRBJ1-2; D gene unclear. Trimming took 3 bases from V and 4 from J, leaving 8 bases between them. The CDR3 extends over 13 amino acids. The germline gives CDR1 KGHDR, CDR2 SFDVKD. The CDR3 is CATSDVRSYGYTF. CDR3 in DNA: TGTGCCACCAGTGATGTACGGTCCTATGGCTACACCTTC.

The gene calls are TRBV7-8 and TRBJ2-2; TRBD2 is a possible D gene (5 bases). Trimming shortened V by 2 bases and J by 4 bases, and 8 bases separated the two germline ends. The germline V gene has CDR1 SGHVS and CDR2 FQNEAQ. This CDR3 has 14 residues. CDR3 protein: CASSLRGGTGELFF. The CDR3 DNA reads TGTGCCAGCAGCTTACGGGGTGGCACCGGGGAGCTGTTTTTT.

This clone occurred a few times. The chain's CDR3 is CASSFETTRTGELFF. CDR3 DNA: TGTGCCAGCAGCTTCGAGACTACGAGGACCGGGGAGCTGTTTTTT. The chain combines TRBV5-5 with TRBJ2-2, with a tentative D call TRBD2 (5 bases). Trimming left V 2 bases short and J 5 bases short, with 13 bases between. From germline, CDR1 is SGHKS and CDR2 YYEKEE (reference sequence). The CDR3 runs to 15 residues.